This T cell receptor beta chain is from a study of blood T cell repertoires in COVID-19. Background on the study: Acute and convalescent COVID-19 samples came from the United States, Italy and Spain.

Clones were sequenced by immunoSEQ multiplex PCR, and TCRdb holds only the in-frame ones, with some missing. This sample carries 200,000 or so clones, just over 85% of them seen once, and the ten largest clones take roughly 3.4%. Participants' reported clinical history set cohort assignment. The source of this sequence is a woman between 40 and 50 years old with acute COVID-19. The specimen sequenced was PBMCs or T cells enriched from blood (not recorded which).

The CDR3 bases are TGTGCCAGCACAGGGTCGAACACCGGGGAGCTGTTTTTT. This translates into CASTGSNTGELFF. The rearrangement joins TRBV6-6 to TRBJ2-2; D might be TRBD1 (5 bases). Trimming removed 7 bases at V and 0 bases at J, with 6 bases between. The length of the CDR3 is 13 residues. Germline CDR1 MNHNY, CDR2 SVGAGI (reference sequence).